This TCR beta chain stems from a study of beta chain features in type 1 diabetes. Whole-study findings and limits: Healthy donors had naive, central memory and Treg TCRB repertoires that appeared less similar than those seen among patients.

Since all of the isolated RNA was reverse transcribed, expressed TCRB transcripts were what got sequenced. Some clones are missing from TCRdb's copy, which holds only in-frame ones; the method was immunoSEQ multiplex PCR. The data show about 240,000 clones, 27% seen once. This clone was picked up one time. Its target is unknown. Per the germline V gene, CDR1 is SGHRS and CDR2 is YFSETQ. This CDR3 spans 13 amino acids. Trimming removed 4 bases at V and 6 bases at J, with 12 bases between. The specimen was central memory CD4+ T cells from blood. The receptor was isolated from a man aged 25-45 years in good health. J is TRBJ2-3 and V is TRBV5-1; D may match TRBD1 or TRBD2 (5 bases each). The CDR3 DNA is TGCGCCAGCAGCCCCGGGACGGCGGATACGCAGTATTTT. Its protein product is CASSPGTADTQYF.